These 21 T cell receptor beta chains share one sample of origin, sequenced in a study of blood T cells in healthy people across ages. A second PCR, run for about 6 to 11 cycles, used a sample-barcoded 5' primer plus a J-beta primer mix. One entry per CDR3 protein, called by TCRdb with MiXCR from the 5' RACE reads. The profile shows fewer than 800,000 distinct CDR3 sequences, 45% to 50% of them singletons. Sample: blood. These receptors originate from a woman aged 55-69 years in good health.

The V gene is TRBV27, the J gene TRBJ1-1; D might be TRBD1 (5 bases). V shed 2 bases and J shed 1 base, with 8 bases lying between them. This CDR3 has 14 residues. Germline CDR1 is MNHEY and CDR2 is SMNVEV (reference sequence). Here the CDR3 DNA reads TGTGCCAGCAGTTTACAGGGATGGAACACTGAAGCTTTCTTT. Amino acid sequence: CASSLQGWNTEAFF.

CDR3 loop: CASSPMGADTQYF. CDR3 DNA sequence: TGTGCCAGCTCACCAATGGGAGCAGATACGCAGTATTTT. The chain has TRBV18 and TRBJ2-3; TRBD2 might be the D (5 bases). Germline V lookup: CDR1 KGHSH, CDR2 LQKENI. The V end lost 2 bases, the J end lost 4 bases, and 7 bases lay between the germline ends. CDR3 length: 13 residues.

The chain couples TRBV12-3 or TRBV12-4 to TRBJ1-6; the match to TRBD1 covers 10 bases. The CDR3 length is 16 residues. V was pared by 5 bases and J by 1 base, with 2 bases of the junction left unmatched. The CDR3 is CASSRDRGSYNSPLHF. The CDR3 DNA follows: TGTGCCAGCAGTAGGGACAGGGGATCCTATAATTCACCCCTCCACTTT.

The chain has TRBV6-5 and TRBJ2-1, with D unclear. Trimming pared 4 bases from V and 4 bases from J, leaving 11 bases between. The CDR3 has 14 residues. Germline V gene lookup returns CDR1 MNHEY and CDR2 SVGAGI. CDR3 coding DNA: TGTGCCAGCAGTTGGAGCTCCACATACAATGAGCAGTTCTTC. Translating it yields CASSWSSTYNEQFF.

V usage is TRBV24-1 and J usage is TRBJ2-3; 7 bases agree with TRBD1. Unmatched junction bases numbered 12, after V lost 10 bases and J lost 3 bases. This CDR3 is 15 amino acids long. Germline CDR1 reads KGHDR; CDR2 reads SFDVKD. This CDR3 reads CATDAKGANTDTQYF. The CDR3 DNA sequence: TGTGCCACAGATGCAAAGGGGGCTAATACAGATACGCAGTATTTT.

The sample holds a few counts of this clonotype. This may be a read error, as it is one base from a much larger clone. The V call is TRBV12-3 or TRBV12-4, the J call TRBJ1-2; D is uncertain. CDR3 size: 13 residues. Trimming cost V 3 bases and J 4 bases, with 9 bases left between them. The CDR3, as DNA: TGTGCCAGCAGTTTCGAGCGGACCTATGGCTACACCTTC. Residues: CASSFERTYGYTF.

The CDR3 DNA reads TGTGCCAGCTACCCCACCCGGGCAGGGTCGCGCTATGGCTACACCTTC. Protein sequence: CASYPTRAGSRYGYTF. V is TRBV28 and J is TRBJ1-2; D might be TRBD1 (5 bases). In germline, CDR1 is MDHEN, CDR2 SYDVKM. CDR3 size: 16 residues. Trimming stripped 8 bases from V and 4 bases from J, with 23 bases between.

This chain's CDR3 is CASSLDRGRGKLFF. CDR3 sequence (DNA): TGTGCCAGCAGCCTGGACAGGGGGCGAGGAAAACTGTTTTTT. The rearrangement joins TRBV27 to TRBJ1-4; the match to TRBD1 covers 11 bases. The CDR3 is 14 amino acids. Germline CDR1 is MNHEY and CDR2 is SMNVEV (reference sequence). V lost 6 bases to trimming and J lost 10 bases; unmatched junction nucleotides: 7.

The V and J genes are TRBV18 and TRBJ2-6, with 7 bases aligning to TRBD1. This CDR3 spans 18 amino acids. CDR1 and CDR2 from the germline V gene are KGHSH and LQKENI. V was clipped by 2 bases and J by 1 base; unmatched bases: 8. CDR3: CASSPSTSQGSGANVLTF. The CDR3 DNA reads as TGTGCCAGCTCACCATCCACCTCACAGGGGTCTGGGGCCAACGTCCTGACTTTC.

At least ten counts were recorded for this clonotype. The chain links TRBV28 to TRBJ2-1; D is unclear. This CDR3 spans 11 amino acids. CDR1 is MDHEN, CDR2 SYDVKM, per germline. The ends were cut back, 7 bases at V and 2 bases at J, with 3 bases in the middle. CDR3 DNA sequence: TGTGCCAGCACTACCTACAATGAGCAGTTCTTC. This encodes CASTTYNEQFF.

This clonotype was detected only a few times. This rearrangement joins TRBV5-6 to TRBJ2-7, with D tentatively TRBD2 (6 bases). The CDR3 has 15 residues. Trimming took 6 bases from V and 1 from J, leaving 17 bases between them. Germline lookup yields CDR1 SGHDT and CDR2 YYEEEE. CDR3 bases: TGTGCCAGCAAGGTATCCGCTAGCGCGTCCTACGAGCAGTACTTC. It translates to CASKVSASASYEQYF.

The V and J genes are TRBV10-3 and TRBJ2-5; D is possibly TRBD1 or TRBD2 (5 bases each). This CDR3 region has 13 residues. Germline V lookup: CDR1 ENHRY, CDR2 SYGVKD. Trimming removed 3 bases from V and 5 bases from J, with 10 bases in between. CDR3 protein: CAISEEWGETQYF. The CDR3 coding sequence is TGTGCCATCAGTGAAGAGTGGGGGGAGACCCAGTACTTC.

The table lists this clonotype with a few counts. V and J are TRBV5-1 and TRBJ1-1; no reliable D call. The length of the CDR3 is 13 residues. In germline, CDR1 is SGHRS, CDR2 YFSETQ. With 0 bases removed from V and 2 bases from J, the gap between germline ends came to 5 bases. This CDR3 reads CASSLGINTEAFF. The CDR3 DNA reads as TGCGCCAGCAGCTTGGGCATTAACACTGAAGCTTTCTTT.

V is TRBV7-9 and J is TRBJ1-2; D not certain. Germline assignment: CDR1 SEHNR and CDR2 FQNEAQ (reference sequence). The germline V and J ends were trimmed by 11 bases and 4 bases, with 17 bases remaining between them. The CDR3 spans 13 residues. The CDR3 sequence: CAGKEASGYGYTF. CDR3 nucleotides: TGTGCCGGTAAAGAGGCTTCTGGCTATGGCTACACCTTC.

The chain couples TRBV5-1 to TRBJ2-1; 9 positions match TRBD2. This CDR3 has 16 residues. Trimming removed 4 bases from V and 2 bases from J; junction bases left unmatched: 7. Germline V lookup: CDR1 SGHRS, CDR2 YFSETQ. CDR3 sequence: CASSGSTSGPYNEQFF. The DNA of the CDR3 is TGCGCCAGCAGCGGCTCGACTAGCGGTCCCTACAATGAGCAGTTCTTC.

The chain has TRBV11-1 and TRBJ2-4; TRBD1 might be the D (5 bases). This CDR3 contains 15 residues. Trimming took 7 bases from V and 0 from J, leaving 13 bases between them. CDR1 and CDR2 from the germline V gene are SGHAT and FQDESV (reference sequence). Written as DNA, the CDR3 is TGTGCCAGCACCCAGGGCAGACAAGCCAAAAACATTCAGTACTTC. This codes for CASTQGRQAKNIQYF.

The chain carries TRBV27 and TRBJ2-6; D gene uncertain. The CDR3 is 12 amino acids. Germline CDR1 is MNHEY and CDR2 is SMNVEV (reference sequence). The V gene lost 8 bases and the J gene lost 4 bases, with 6 bases spanning the gap. The CDR3 nucleotides read TGTGCCAGCGGTCTAGGGGCCAACGTCCTGACTTTC. This translates into CASGLGANVLTF.

The genes are TRBV20-1 and TRBJ2-7; D may correspond to TRBD1 or TRBD2 (5 bases each). This CDR3 is built from 12 residues. Germline V gives CDR1 DFQATT, CDR2 SNEGSKA (reference sequence). Trimming shortened V by 3 bases and J by 6 bases, and 12 bases separated the two germline ends. In DNA form, the CDR3 reads TGCAGTGCTAGCGACGGGACCTCCGAGCAGTACTTC. It yields the protein CSASDGTSEQYF.

The chain recombines TRBV28 with TRBJ1-6; D might be TRBD1 (6 bases). The CDR3 sequence is 14 residues long. Trimming took off 5 bases at V and 6 bases at J, with 11 bases between the two ends. Germline CDR1 and CDR2: MDHEN and SYDVKM. CDR3 residues: CASSIGRGNSPLHF. CDR3 in DNA: TGTGCCAGCAGTATAGGCAGGGGTAATTCACCCCTCCACTTT.

The V gene is TRBV5-1, the J gene TRBJ1-1, with D hard to call. The CDR3 is 15 residues long. V lost 2 bases and J lost 0, with 11 bases in between. The germline V gene has CDR1 SGHRS and CDR2 YFSETQ. CDR3 sequence: CASSFEGSMNTEAFF. CDR3 in DNA: TGCGCCAGCAGCTTTGAGGGAAGCATGAACACTGAAGCTTTCTTT.

This sequence joins TRBV5-6 and TRBJ2-7; D may be TRBD1 (5 bases). V was trimmed by 6 bases and J by 1 base, leaving 11 bases between them. The length of the CDR3 is 13 residues. The V gene's germline CDR1 is SGHDT and CDR2 YYEEEE. Here the CDR3 DNA reads TGTGCCAGCACCTGGGGCAGTTCCTACGAGCAGTACTTC. It encodes CASTWGSSYEQYF.